A single sample is the source of the 21 T cell receptor beta chains below, sequenced in a study of shared clonotypes between healthy human individuals (dated by TCRdb to 2020 to 2022). Receptor libraries were prepared by the immunoSEQ multiplex PCR assay. In TCRdb, the immuneACCESS table is reduced to in-frame sequences with V and J assigned. These tables do not hold every clone; where another copy was compared, an unresolved V gene accounts for under half, and the others remain unexplained. The sample yields millions of clones; just over 90% were counted once. The ten largest account for over 0.12% of the sample. Sequencing input: naive CD4+ T cells sorted from blood. The cell subset or site label for this specimen denotes: CD45RA+ positively selected. The source of these receptors is a man between 18 and 35 years old in good health.

This chain links TRBV5-4 with TRBJ2-7, with 14 positions matching TRBD2. The CDR3 has 17 amino acids. Trimming cost V 5 bases and J 1 base; bases outside gene matches: 8. Per germline, CDR1 SGHNT and CDR2 YYREEE (reference sequence). The CDR3 here is CASSRRGLAGVSYEQYF. The DNA of the CDR3 is TGTGCCAGCAGTCGGAGGGGACTAGCGGGAGTTTCCTACGAGCAGTACTTC.

The rearrangement joins TRBV7-2 to TRBJ1-3, with D perhaps TRBD1 (5 bases). V gave up 0 bases and J gave up 0 bases, with 9 bases separating them. Looked up from germline, CDR1 is SGHTA and CDR2 is FQGNSA. The CDR3 runs to 16 residues. CDR3 loop: CASSLALGLSGNTIYF. The CDR3 coding sequence is TGTGCCAGCAGCTTAGCGCTGGGGCTCTCTGGAAACACCATATATTTT.

The V call is TRBV7-9, the J call TRBJ2-7; maybe TRBD2 (5 bases). CDR1 and CDR2 from the germline V gene are SEHNR and FQNEAQ (reference sequence). V lost 6 bases to trimming and J lost 1 base, with 22 bases between them. The CDR3 is 17 residues long. CDR3 sequence (DNA): TGTGCCAGCAGGCCACGTGTTAGCGCAGGAAGTTCCTACGAGCAGTACTTC. Its translation: CASRPRVSAGSSYEQYF.

This clone was counted only a few times. The chain employs TRBV2 and TRBJ1-2; D is perhaps TRBD1 (5 bases). Germline CDR1 and CDR2: SNHLY and FYNNEI. The CDR3 runs 15 residues. V shed 4 bases and J shed 8 bases, with 20 bases lying between them. In DNA form, the CDR3 reads TGTGCCAGCAGTGCTAGCCCCCAGGGATTAGGCGGCTACACCTTC. Translating it yields CASSASPQGLGGYTF.

CDR3 residues: CASSYSSATRTGELFF. CDR3 nucleotides: TGTGCCAGCAGTTACTCCTCGGCCACGCGAACCGGGGAGCTGTTTTTT. The rearrangement links TRBV6-6 to TRBJ2-2; D is unresolved. The CDR3 is 16 amino acids. Germline CDR1 is MNHNY and CDR2 is SVGAGI (reference sequence). V shed 0 bases and J shed 5 bases, with 13 bases lying between them.

The gene calls are TRBV4-1 and TRBJ1-1; maybe TRBD1 (5 bases). The CDR3 extends over 14 amino acids. V lost 1 base and J lost 9, with 15 bases in between. Germline CDR1 reads MGHRA; CDR2 reads YSYEKL. CDR3 residues: CASSQVSGTGQAFF. The CDR3 DNA is TGCGCCAGCAGCCAAGTCTCGGGGACGGGACAAGCTTTCTTT.

The V call is TRBV4-3, the J call TRBJ1-2; a possible D gene is TRBD1 (6 bases). V was cut by 1 base and J by 4 bases, with 13 bases left in between. The CDR3 is made up of 15 amino acids. The V gene's germline CDR1 is LGHNA and CDR2 YSLEER. CDR3 bases: TGCGCCAGCAGCCAAGGGTCAACAGGGACCTATGGCTACACCTTC. It yields the protein CASSQGSTGTYGYTF.

This chain connects TRBV7-9 to TRBJ2-1; D call uncertain. V gave up 2 bases and J gave up 8 bases, with 16 bases separating them. CDR1 is SEHNR and CDR2 is FQNEAQ in the germline V gene (reference sequence). The CDR3 is 15 amino acids. The DNA for the CDR3 is TGTGCCAGCAGCTTAAGGTGGGCCGGCGACGATGAGCAGTTCTTC. Its protein is CASSLRWAGDDEQFF.

The J gene is TRBJ1-1, the V gene TRBV14; 7 nucleotides agree with TRBD1. V shed 1 base and J 8 bases; nucleotides not matched to a gene: 7. Germline V lookup: CDR1 SGHDN, CDR2 FVKESK. This CDR3 is built from 14 residues. The CDR3 nucleotides read TGTGCCAGCAGCCAAGGTATTGACAGGGTCGAAGCTTTCTTT. It codes for CASSQGIDRVEAFF.

About this clone: The same CDR3 arises from other DNA sequences in this sample as well. V usage is TRBV4-1 and J usage is TRBJ2-5; D is uncertain. Germline V lookup: CDR1 MGHRA, CDR2 YSYEKL. The CDR3 extends over 14 amino acids. Trimming took 1 base from V and 1 from J, leaving 7 bases between them. CDR3 DNA sequence: TGCGCCAGCAGCCAAGTGTCAGCCCAAGAGACCCAGTACTTC. Translated: CASSQVSAQETQYF.

The rearrangement uses TRBV7-9 and TRBJ2-2; weak D call: TRBD1 (6 bases). The germline V gene encodes CDR1 SEHNR and CDR2 FQNEAQ (reference sequence). V shed 3 bases and J shed 5 bases, with 10 bases lying between them. This CDR3 comprises 14 residues. CDR3 nucleotide sequence: TGTGCCAGCAGCTTTTGGGGGCGGACCGGGGAGCTGTTTTTT. Translation gives CASSFWGRTGELFF.

This clone has only one observation. This rearrangement joins TRBV30 to TRBJ2-1; TRBD2 matches at 12 bases. CDR1 GTSNPN and CDR2 SVGIG come from the germline V gene (reference sequence). This CDR3 spans 18 amino acids. The trim removed 1 base at V and 0 bases at J, leaving 7 bases unmatched. The CDR3 is CAWSASSGGASSYNEQFF. The CDR3 DNA follows: TGTGCCTGGAGTGCTTCTAGCGGGGGGGCTAGCTCCTACAATGAGCAGTTCTTC.

This rearrangement joins TRBV7-8 to TRBJ2-3; 8 bases are shared with TRBD1. CDR1 and CDR2 (germline): SGHVS, FQNEAQ. Trimming cost V 2 bases and J 4 bases; bases outside gene matches: 8. The CDR3 length is 16 residues. The CDR3 sequence is CASSLFGTGGADTQYF. CDR3 coding DNA: TGTGCCAGCAGCTTATTTGGGACAGGCGGTGCAGATACGCAGTATTTT.

This clone was found a few times. The V and J genes are TRBV18 and TRBJ1-1; the D is unclear. The CDR3 is made up of 12 amino acids. Germline V gene sequence: CDR1 KGHSH, CDR2 LQKENI. Between the trimmed V and J ends, which lost 1 base and 6 bases, there was a span of 6 bases. The CDR3 bases are TGTGCCAGCTCACCACGGTTTGCTGAAGCTTTCTTT. It yields the protein CASSPRFAEAFF.

The chain joins TRBV25-1 to TRBJ2-5; TRBD2 aligns across 13 bases. Gene TRBJ2-7 matches the end of the DNA better, so the J call may be wrong. This CDR3 has 17 residues. Germline CDR1 reads MGHDK; CDR2 reads SYGVNS. The CDR3 DNA follows: TGTGCCAGCAGTGAATGGCCACTAGCGGGGGGGCCCTACGAGCAGTACTTC. The encoded protein is CASSEWPLAGGPYEQYF.

The CDR3 here is CASESPGEGNYGYTF. The CDR3 region has the DNA TGCGCCAGTGAAAGTCCAGGGGAGGGGAACTATGGCTACACCTTC. The chain employs TRBV10-2 and TRBJ1-2, with D maybe TRBD1 (6 bases). CDR3 size: 15 residues. Germline V gene sequence: CDR1 WSHSY, CDR2 SAAADI. V was trimmed by 9 bases and J by 2 bases, leaving 19 bases between them.

The chain joins TRBV7-9 to TRBJ1-5; 8 bases map to TRBD1. The CDR3 is 14 residues long. V lost 5 bases, J lost 9 bases, and 9 bases stayed unmatched. Germline V gives CDR1 SEHNR, CDR2 FQNEAQ (reference sequence). CDR3 in amino acids: CASSPTGAPMPQHF. The CDR3 DNA reads as TGTGCCAGCAGCCCGACAGGGGCCCCCATGCCCCAGCATTTT.

This clone has a handful of counts. This chain uses TRBV19 with TRBJ1-5; D is unclear. Trimming cost V 1 base and J 3 bases, with 7 bases left between them. Germline V gene data show CDR1 as LNHDA and CDR2 as SQIVND (reference sequence). The CDR3 has 14 amino acids. DNA of the CDR3: TGTGCCAGTAGTATAGGGTTGGTCAATCAGCCCCAGCATTTT. Encoded protein: CASSIGLVNQPQHF.

The rearrangement joins TRBV4-1 to TRBJ2-3; TRBD2 might be the D (5 bases). V lost 1 base to trimming and J lost 5 bases, with 7 bases between them. Germline V gene data show CDR1 as MGHRA and CDR2 as YSYEKL. This CDR3 comprises 13 residues. The CDR3 reads CASSQGAGDTQYF. The CDR3 DNA follows: TGCGCCAGCAGCCAAGGCGCGGGAGATACGCAGTATTTT.

There are a few counts of this clone. The sample holds other DNA sequences that translate to the same CDR3. The rearrangement uses TRBV5-1 and TRBJ1-3; no clear D gene. Trimming removed 0 bases at V and 0 bases at J, with 7 bases between. The germline V gene encodes CDR1 SGHRS and CDR2 YFSETQ. The CDR3 has 15 amino acids. The CDR3 here is CASSLAGSSGNTIYF. In nucleotides, the CDR3 is TGCGCCAGCAGCTTGGCGGGGAGCTCTGGAAACACCATATATTTT.

V and J are TRBV7-2 and TRBJ2-1, with 8 positions matching TRBD1. The CDR3 length is 14 residues. V lost 5 bases to trimming and J lost 5 bases; unmatched junction nucleotides: 5. Germline CDR1 is SGHTA and CDR2 is FQGNSA. The CDR3: CASSGTGLHNEQFF. The CDR3 DNA reads as TGTGCCAGCAGCGGGACAGGACTTCACAATGAGCAGTTCTTC.